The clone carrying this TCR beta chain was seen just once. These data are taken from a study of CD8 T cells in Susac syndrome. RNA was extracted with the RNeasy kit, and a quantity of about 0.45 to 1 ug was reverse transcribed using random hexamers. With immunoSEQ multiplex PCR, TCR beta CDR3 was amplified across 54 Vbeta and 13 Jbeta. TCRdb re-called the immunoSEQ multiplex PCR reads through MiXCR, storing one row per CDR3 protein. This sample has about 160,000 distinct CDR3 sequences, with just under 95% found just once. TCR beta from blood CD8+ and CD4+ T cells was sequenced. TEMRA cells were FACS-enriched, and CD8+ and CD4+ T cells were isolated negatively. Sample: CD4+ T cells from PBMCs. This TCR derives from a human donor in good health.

CDR3 region: CSARHLQEQFF. The CDR3 nucleotides are TGCAGTGCTAGGCACCTCCAGGAGCAGTTCTTC. The chain is built from TRBV20-1 and TRBJ2-1; D is unresolved. Germline V CDR1 and CDR2: DFQATT, SNEGSKA (reference sequence). This CDR3 region has 11 residues. V shed 3 bases and J shed 10 bases, with 10 bases lying between them.